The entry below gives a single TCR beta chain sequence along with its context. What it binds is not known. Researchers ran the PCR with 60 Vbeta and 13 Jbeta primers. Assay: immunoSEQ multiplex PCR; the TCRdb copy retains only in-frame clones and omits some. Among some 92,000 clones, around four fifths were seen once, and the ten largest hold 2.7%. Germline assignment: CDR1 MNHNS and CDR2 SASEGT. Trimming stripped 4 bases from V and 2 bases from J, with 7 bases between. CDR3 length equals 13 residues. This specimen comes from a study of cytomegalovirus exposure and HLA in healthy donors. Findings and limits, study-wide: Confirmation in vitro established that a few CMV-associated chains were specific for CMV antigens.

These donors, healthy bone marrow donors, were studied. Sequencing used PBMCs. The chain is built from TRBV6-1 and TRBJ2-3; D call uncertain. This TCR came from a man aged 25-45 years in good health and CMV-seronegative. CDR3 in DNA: TGTGCCAGCAGTGGTGGGCTCACAGATACGCAGTATTTT. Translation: CASSGGLTDTQYF.